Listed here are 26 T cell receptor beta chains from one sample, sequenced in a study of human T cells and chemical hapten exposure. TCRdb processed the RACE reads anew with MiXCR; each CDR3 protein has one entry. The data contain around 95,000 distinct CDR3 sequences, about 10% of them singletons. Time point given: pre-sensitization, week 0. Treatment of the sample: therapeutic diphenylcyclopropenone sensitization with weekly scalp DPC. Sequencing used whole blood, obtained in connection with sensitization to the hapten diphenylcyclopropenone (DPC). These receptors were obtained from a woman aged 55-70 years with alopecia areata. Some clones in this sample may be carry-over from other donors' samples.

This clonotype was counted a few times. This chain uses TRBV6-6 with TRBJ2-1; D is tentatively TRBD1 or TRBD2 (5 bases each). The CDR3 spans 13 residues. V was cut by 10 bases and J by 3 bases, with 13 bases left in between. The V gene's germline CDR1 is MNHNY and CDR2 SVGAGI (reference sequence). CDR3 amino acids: CATALGVYNEQFF. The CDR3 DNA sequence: TGTGCCACGGCACTGGGGGTCTACAATGAGCAGTTCTTC.

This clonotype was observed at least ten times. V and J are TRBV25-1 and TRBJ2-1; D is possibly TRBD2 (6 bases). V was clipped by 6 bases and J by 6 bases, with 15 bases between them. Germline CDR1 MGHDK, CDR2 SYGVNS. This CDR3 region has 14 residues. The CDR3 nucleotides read TGTGCCAGCAGCCTAGCGCCGATTCTCAATGAGCAGTTCTTC. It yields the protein CASSLAPILNEQFF.

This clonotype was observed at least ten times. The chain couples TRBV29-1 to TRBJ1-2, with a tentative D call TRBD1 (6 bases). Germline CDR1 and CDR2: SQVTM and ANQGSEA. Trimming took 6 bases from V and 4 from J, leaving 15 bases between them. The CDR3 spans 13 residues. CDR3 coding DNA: TGCAGCGTCCACTCGACAGGTGCCTATGGCTACACCTTC. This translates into CSVHSTGAYGYTF.

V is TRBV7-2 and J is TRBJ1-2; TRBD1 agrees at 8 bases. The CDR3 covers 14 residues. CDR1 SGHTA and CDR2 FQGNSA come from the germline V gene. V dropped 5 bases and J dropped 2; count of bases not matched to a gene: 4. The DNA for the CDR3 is TGTGCCAGCAGCCGGACAGGGACCAACTATGGCTACACCTTC. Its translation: CASSRTGTNYGYTF.

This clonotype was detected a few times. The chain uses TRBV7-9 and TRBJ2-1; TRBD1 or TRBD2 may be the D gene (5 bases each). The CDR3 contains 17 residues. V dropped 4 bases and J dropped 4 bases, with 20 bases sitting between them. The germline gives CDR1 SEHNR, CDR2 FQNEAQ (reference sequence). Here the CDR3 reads CASSWQGPYRTYNEQFF. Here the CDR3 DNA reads TGTGCCAGCAGCTGGCAGGGACCCTACCGGACTTACAATGAGCAGTTCTTC.

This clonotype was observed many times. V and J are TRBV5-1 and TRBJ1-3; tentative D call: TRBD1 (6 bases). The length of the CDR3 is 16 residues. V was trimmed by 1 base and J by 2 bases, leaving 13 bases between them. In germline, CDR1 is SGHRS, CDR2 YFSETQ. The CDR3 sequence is CASSLQGIGPGNTIYF. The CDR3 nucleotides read TGCGCCAGCAGCTTGCAGGGGATCGGACCTGGAAACACCATATATTTT.

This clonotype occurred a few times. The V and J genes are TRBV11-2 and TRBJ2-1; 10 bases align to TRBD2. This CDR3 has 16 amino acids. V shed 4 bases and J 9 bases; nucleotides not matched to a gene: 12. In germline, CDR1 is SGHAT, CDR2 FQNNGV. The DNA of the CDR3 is TGTGCCAGCAGCTCCAGCGGGGGGGCCGTGAGGATTGAGCAGTTCTTC. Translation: CASSSSGGAVRIEQFF.

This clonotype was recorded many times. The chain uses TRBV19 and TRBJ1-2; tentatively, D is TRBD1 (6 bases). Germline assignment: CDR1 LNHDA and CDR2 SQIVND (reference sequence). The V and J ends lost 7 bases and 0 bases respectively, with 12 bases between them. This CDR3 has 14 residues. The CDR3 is CASTEQGANYGYTF. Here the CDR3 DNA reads TGTGCCAGTACCGAACAGGGAGCTAACTATGGCTACACCTTC.

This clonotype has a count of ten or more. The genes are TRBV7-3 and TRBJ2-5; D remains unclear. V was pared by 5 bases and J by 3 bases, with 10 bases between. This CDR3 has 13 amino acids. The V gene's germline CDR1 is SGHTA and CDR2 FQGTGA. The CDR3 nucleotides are TGTGCCAGCAGCACCCACAGAGAAGAGACCCAGTACTTC. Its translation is CASSTHREETQYF.

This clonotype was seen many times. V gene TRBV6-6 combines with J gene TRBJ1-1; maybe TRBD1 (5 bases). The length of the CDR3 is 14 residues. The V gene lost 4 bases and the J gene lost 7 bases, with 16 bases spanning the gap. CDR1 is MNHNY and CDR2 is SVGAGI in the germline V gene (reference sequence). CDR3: CASSWGRVISEAFF. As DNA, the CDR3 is TGTGCCAGCAGTTGGGGCAGGGTGATCAGTGAAGCTTTCTTT.

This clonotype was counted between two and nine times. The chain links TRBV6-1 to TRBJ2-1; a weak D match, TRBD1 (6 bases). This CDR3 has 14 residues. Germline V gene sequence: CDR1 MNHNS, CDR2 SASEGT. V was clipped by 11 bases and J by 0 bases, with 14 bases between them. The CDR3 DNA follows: TGTGCCGCTAGGACAGACGACTCCTACAATGAGCAGTTCTTC. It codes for CAARTDDSYNEQFF.

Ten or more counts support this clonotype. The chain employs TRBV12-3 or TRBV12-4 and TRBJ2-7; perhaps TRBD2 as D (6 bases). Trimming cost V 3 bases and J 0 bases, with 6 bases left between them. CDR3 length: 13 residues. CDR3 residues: CASSLTSSYEQYF. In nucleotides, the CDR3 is TGTGCCAGCAGTTTGACTAGCTCCTACGAGCAGTACTTC.

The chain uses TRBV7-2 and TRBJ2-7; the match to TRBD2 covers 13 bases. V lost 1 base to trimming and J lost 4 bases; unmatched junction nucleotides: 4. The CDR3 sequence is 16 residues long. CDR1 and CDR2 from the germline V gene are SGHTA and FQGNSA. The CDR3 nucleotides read TGTGCCAGCAGCTTAGGGGGACTAGCGGGGTTGTACGAGCAGTACTTC. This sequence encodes CASSLGGLAGLYEQYF.

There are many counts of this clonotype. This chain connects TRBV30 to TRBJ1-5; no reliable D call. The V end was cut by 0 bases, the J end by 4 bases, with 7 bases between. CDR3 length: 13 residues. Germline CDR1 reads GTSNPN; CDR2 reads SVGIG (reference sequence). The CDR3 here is CAWSVQGNQPQHF. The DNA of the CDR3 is TGTGCCTGGAGTGTTCAAGGAAATCAGCCCCAGCATTTT.

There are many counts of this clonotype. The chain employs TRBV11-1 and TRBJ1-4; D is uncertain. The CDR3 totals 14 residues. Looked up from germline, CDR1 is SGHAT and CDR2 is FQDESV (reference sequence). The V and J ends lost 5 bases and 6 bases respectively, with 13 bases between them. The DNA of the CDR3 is TGTGCCAGCAGCGCCGTAGGATTCGATGAAAAACTGTTTTTT. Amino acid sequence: CASSAVGFDEKLFF.

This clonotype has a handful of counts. This CDR3 is CASSYGGTYGYTF. The CDR3 DNA reads as TGTGCCAGCAGTTACGGGGGAACCTATGGCTACACCTTC. The gene calls are TRBV6-5 and TRBJ1-2, with TRBD1 as a possible D gene (5 bases). Germline assignment: CDR1 MNHEY and CDR2 SVGAGI. CDR3 length: 13 amino acids. V was cut by 2 bases and J by 4 bases, with 8 bases left in between.

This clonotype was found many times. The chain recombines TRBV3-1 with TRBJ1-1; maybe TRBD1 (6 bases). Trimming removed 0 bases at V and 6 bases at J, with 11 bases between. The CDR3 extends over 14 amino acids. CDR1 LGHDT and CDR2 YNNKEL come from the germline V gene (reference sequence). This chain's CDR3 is CASSQDDRYSEAFF. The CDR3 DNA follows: TGTGCCAGCAGCCAAGATGACAGGTACTCTGAAGCTTTCTTT.

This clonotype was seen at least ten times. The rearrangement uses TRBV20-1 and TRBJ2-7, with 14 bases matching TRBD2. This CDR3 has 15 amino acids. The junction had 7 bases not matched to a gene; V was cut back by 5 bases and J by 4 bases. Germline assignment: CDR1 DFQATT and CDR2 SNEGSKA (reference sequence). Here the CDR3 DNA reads TGCAGTGCTCCGACTAGCGGGGGGGCCGTTTACGAGCAGTACTTC. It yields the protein CSAPTSGGAVYEQYF.

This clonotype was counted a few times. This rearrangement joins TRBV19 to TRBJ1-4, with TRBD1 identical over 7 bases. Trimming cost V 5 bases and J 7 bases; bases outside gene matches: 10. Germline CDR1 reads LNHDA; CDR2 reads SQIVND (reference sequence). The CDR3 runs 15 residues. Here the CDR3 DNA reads TGTGCCAGTAGTTCTACAGGGGCAGCAAGTGAAAAACTGTTTTTT. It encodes CASSSTGAASEKLFF.

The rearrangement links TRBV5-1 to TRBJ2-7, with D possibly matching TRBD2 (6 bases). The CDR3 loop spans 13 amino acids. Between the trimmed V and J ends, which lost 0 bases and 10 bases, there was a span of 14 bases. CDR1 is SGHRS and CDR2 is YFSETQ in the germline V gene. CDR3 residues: CASSLAEEGPQYF. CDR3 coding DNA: TGCGCCAGCAGCTTGGCCGAGGAGGGGCCCCAGTACTTC.

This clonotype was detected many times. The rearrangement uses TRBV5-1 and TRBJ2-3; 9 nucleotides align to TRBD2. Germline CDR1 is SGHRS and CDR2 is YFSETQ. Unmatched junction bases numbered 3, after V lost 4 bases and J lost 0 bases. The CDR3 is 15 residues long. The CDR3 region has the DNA TGCGCCAGCAGCCTGACTAGCGGTAGCACAGATACGCAGTATTTT. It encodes CASSLTSGSTDTQYF. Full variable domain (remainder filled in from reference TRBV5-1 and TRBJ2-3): KAGVTQTPRYLIKTRGQQVTLSCSPISGHRSVSWYQQTPGQGLQFLFEYFSETQRNKGNFPGRFSGRQFSNSRSEMNVSTLELGDSALYLCASSLTSGSTDTQYFGPGTRLTVL.

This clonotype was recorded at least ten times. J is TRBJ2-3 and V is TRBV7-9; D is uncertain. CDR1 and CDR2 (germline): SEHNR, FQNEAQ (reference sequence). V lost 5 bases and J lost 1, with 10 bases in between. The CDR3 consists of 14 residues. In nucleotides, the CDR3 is TGTGCCAGCAGCCAACCAGAGGGCACAGATACGCAGTATTTT. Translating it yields CASSQPEGTDTQYF.

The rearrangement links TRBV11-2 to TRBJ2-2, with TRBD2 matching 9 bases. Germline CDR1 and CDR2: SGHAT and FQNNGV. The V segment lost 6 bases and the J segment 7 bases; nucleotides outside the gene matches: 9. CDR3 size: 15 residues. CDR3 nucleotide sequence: TGTGCCAGCAGTAACCTAGCGGGGCGCGTCGGGGAGCTGTTTTTT. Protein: CASSNLAGRVGELFF.

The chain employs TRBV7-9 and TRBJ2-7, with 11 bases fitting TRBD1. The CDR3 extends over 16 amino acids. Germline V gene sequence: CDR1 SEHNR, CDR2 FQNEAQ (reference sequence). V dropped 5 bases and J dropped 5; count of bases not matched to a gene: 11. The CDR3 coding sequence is TGTGCCAGCAGCCACACCTGGGACAGGGGGAGCCACGAGCAGTACTTC. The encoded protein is CASSHTWDRGSHEQYF.

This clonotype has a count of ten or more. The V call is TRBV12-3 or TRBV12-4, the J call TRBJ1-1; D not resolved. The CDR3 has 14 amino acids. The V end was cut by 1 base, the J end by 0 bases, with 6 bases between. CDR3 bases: TGTGCCAGCAGTTTAGGGAGCATGAACACTGAAGCTTTCTTT. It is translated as CASSLGSMNTEAFF.

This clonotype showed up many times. Here the CDR3 DNA reads TGCGCCAGCAGCCAGAGGGACGGGGAGAGCACAGATACGCAGTATTTT. It encodes CASSQRDGESTDTQYF. This chain connects TRBV4-1 to TRBJ2-3; D may correspond to TRBD1 or TRBD2 (5 bases each). The CDR3 is 16 amino acids. Germline CDR1 and CDR2: MGHRA and YSYEKL. V gave up 3 bases and J gave up 0 bases, with 13 bases separating them.